The clone carrying this T cell receptor beta chain was picked up a small number of times. TCRdb re-called the 5' RACE reads with MiXCR, one entry per CDR3 protein. Of some 440,000 distinct CDR3 sequences listed, 24% were seen once; the top ten hold approximately 2.9%. The data were obtained in a study of identical twins. This CDR3 has 14 residues. Germline CDR1 and CDR2: KGHDR and SFDVKD. Trimming pared 4 bases from V and 5 bases from J, leaving 12 bases between. This sample also belongs to another study, concerning T cells expressing NK-cell markers.

Specimen: CD4+ T cells sorted from blood. The chain joins TRBV24-1 to TRBJ2-3, with D maybe TRBD2 (7 bases). The TCR comes from a woman aged 18 to 35 in good health. The CDR3 region is CATSESGGEDTQYF. CDR3 sequence (DNA): TGTGCCACCAGTGAATCGGGGGGCGAAGATACGCAGTATTTT.